This T cell receptor (beta chain) is drawn from a study of regulatory T cells in long-lasting Graves disease. CDR3 length equals 14 residues. V was clipped by 7 bases and J by 2 bases, with 14 bases between them. The germline CDR1 and CDR2 sequences are SGHVS and FQNEAQ. This clonotype was seen ten or more times. Regarding time point: newly diagnosed GD, antithyroid drugs for less than 3 months. Following extraction of RNA from PBMCs, that RNA was used to make the TCR library. The diagnosis of Graves' disease used American Thyroid Association guidelines. Through Arm-PCR of CDR3 regions and iRepertoire HTBI primers, TCR beta libraries were built. TCRdb re-called the multiplex PCR reads with MiXCR, one entry per CDR3 protein. The profile covers approximately 470,000 distinct CDR3 sequences, with 15% to 20% appearing a single time and over 9% taken by the ten largest. The sample was also linked to a second study, of T cells in Graves' hyperthyroidism and ophthalmopathy. As that report states: HTBI primers were the set used in a first-round RT-PCR of the TCR CDR3.

The starting material was peripheral blood mononuclear cells (PBMCs), obtained at new diagnosis, from a patient treated with antithyroid drugs. The origin of this receptor is a man between 35 and 55 years old with Graves disease. V usage is TRBV7-8 and J usage is TRBJ1-1, with D perhaps matching TRBD1 (5 bases). In nucleotides, the CDR3 is TGTGCCAGCACCAGTGACAGAGGAAACACTGAAGCTTTCTTT. It specifies CASTSDRGNTEAFF.